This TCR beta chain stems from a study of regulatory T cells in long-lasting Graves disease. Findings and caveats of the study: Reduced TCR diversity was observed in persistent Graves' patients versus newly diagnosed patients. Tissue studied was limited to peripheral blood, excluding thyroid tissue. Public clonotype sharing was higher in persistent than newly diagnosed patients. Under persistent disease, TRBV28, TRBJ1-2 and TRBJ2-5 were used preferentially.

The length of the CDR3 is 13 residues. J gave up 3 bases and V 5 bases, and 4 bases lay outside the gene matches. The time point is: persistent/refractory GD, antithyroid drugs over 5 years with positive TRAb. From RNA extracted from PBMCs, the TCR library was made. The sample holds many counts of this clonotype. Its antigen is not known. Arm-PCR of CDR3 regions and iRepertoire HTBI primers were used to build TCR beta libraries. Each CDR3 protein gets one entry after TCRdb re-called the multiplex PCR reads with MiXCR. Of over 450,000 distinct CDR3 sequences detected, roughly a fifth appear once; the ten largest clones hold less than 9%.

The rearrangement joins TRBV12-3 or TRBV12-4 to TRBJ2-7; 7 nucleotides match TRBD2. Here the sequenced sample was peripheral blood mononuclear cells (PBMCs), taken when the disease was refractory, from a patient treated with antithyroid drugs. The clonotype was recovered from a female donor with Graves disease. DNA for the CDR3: TGTGCCAGCAGTGGGCCGGGGGGCTACGAGCAGTACTTC. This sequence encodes CASSGPGGYEQYF.